Listed here are 30 T cell receptor beta chains from one sample, sequenced in a study of blood T cells in healthy people across ages. The second PCR ran about 6 to 11 cycles with a sample-barcoded 5' primer and J-beta primers. TCRdb re-analysed the 5' RACE reads in MiXCR, keeping a single row per CDR3 protein. The data contain fewer than 750,000 distinct CDR3 sequences, over 40% of them singletons. The sample taken for sequencing was blood. All receptors come from an elderly woman in good health.

This clonotype was recorded many times. This chain uses TRBV9 with TRBJ2-1; D gene ambiguous. CDR3 length: 15 residues. Germline V lookup: CDR1 SGDLS, CDR2 YYNGEE. V was cut by 2 bases and J by 7 bases, with 16 bases left in between. The DNA for the CDR3 is TGTGCCAGCAGCGTTCGGTCCCCGGCCCAAAATGAGCAGTTCTTC. It is translated as CASSVRSPAQNEQFF.

In DNA form, the CDR3 reads TGCAGTGCTAGAGATTTAACCCGGAGGTACACTGAAGCTTTCTTT. Translating gives CSARDLTRRYTEAFF. This chain connects TRBV20-1 to TRBJ1-1; D gene unclear. Looked up from germline, CDR1 is DFQATT and CDR2 is SNEGSKA (reference sequence). Trimming removed 0 bases from V and 3 bases from J, with 14 bases in between. The CDR3 is 15 amino acids.

This clonotype was observed many times. This chain links TRBV7-9 with TRBJ2-7; 8 nucleotides line up with TRBD1. The CDR3 runs to 15 residues. V gave up 5 bases and J gave up 4 bases; unmatched junction bases: 10. From germline, CDR1 is SEHNR and CDR2 FQNEAQ (reference sequence). The CDR3 here is CASSLSTGDVYEQYF. The DNA for the CDR3 is TGTGCCAGCAGCCTATCGACAGGGGATGTGTACGAGCAGTACTTC. The full variable domain, in which reference TRBV7-9 and TRBJ2-7 provide the parts outside the CDR3, is DTGVSQNPRHKITKRGQNVTFRCDPISEHNRLYWYRQTLGQGPEFLTYFQNEAQLEKSRLLSDRFSAERPKGSFSTLEIQRTEQGDSAMYLCASSLSTGDVYEQYFGPGTRLTVT.

The chain couples TRBV28 to TRBJ1-5, with TRBD1 as a possible D gene (5 bases). The germline V gene encodes CDR1 MDHEN and CDR2 SYDVKM. The CDR3 spans 15 residues. Trimming removed 5 bases from V and 6 bases from J, with 17 bases in between. CDR3: CASSGEDGAVQPQHF. The CDR3 DNA reads TGTGCCAGCAGTGGAGAAGACGGGGCGGTTCAGCCCCAGCATTTT.

This clonotype was picked up many times. CDR3 residues: CSARYVESTGELFF. In nucleotides, the CDR3 is TGCAGTGCTAGATACGTTGAGTCAACCGGGGAGCTGTTTTTT. The chain is built from TRBV20-1 and TRBJ2-2; D unclear. CDR1 is DFQATT and CDR2 is SNEGSKA in the germline V gene (reference sequence). Trimming shortened V by 2 bases and J by 5 bases, and 12 bases separated the two germline ends. This CDR3 contains 14 residues.

This clonotype was recorded at least ten times. This rearrangement joins TRBV27 to TRBJ2-1; possible D gene TRBD1, 6 bases. There are 17 residues in the CDR3. Trimming stripped 1 base from V and 3 bases from J, with 16 bases between. Germline loops: CDR1 MNHEY, CDR2 SMNVEV (reference sequence). The chain's CDR3 is CASSLLFDQGGYNEQFF. CDR3 nucleotide sequence: TGTGCCAGCAGTTTATTGTTCGACCAAGGGGGCTACAATGAGCAGTTCTTC.

Comment on this clonotype: One base away lies a much larger clone, so this may be a sequencing read error. This chain uses TRBV12-3 or TRBV12-4 with TRBJ2-1; 11 nucleotides match TRBD2. CDR3 size: 15 residues. After removal of 6 bases from V and 9 bases from J, the junction contained 10 bases not matched to a gene. In nucleotides, the CDR3 is TGTGCCAGCAGGGGTAGCGGGAGGGCCGGTAGTGAGCAGTTCTTC. Translation: CASRGSGRAGSEQFF.

This clonotype has ten or more counts. V usage is TRBV27 and J usage is TRBJ2-3; the match to TRBD1 covers 7 bases. The CDR3 covers 14 residues. Trimming removed 0 bases from V and 6 bases from J; junction bases left unmatched: 3. Germline V gives CDR1 MNHEY, CDR2 SMNVEV (reference sequence). Here the CDR3 reads CASSLSVQGDTQYF. CDR3 sequence (DNA): TGTGCCAGCAGTTTATCGGTACAGGGGGATACGCAGTATTTT.

This rearrangement joins TRBV6-5 to TRBJ2-5, with 9 bases fitting TRBD2. The CDR3 is 15 amino acids. Germline-derived CDR1 and CDR2 are MNHEY and SVGAGI. The ends lost 4 bases at V and 3 bases at J; junction bases unmatched: 6. The CDR3 region has the DNA TGTGCCAGCAGTTCCCCGAGACTAGCGGAAGAGACCCAGTACTTC. It is translated as CASSSPRLAEETQYF.

The J gene is TRBJ1-2, the V gene TRBV25-1, with a weak D call TRBD1 (5 bases). This CDR3 region has 15 residues. CDR1 is MGHDK, CDR2 SYGVNS, per germline. The V end was cut by 3 bases, the J end by 4 bases, with 15 bases between. Here the CDR3 reads CASSEIGAASYGYTF. DNA of the CDR3: TGTGCCAGCAGTGAGATCGGGGCGGCCAGCTATGGCTACACCTTC.

The table lists this clonotype with a count of one. The chain has TRBV18 and TRBJ1-2; TRBD1 might be the D (6 bases). V was cut by 1 base and J by 7 bases, with 10 bases left in between. The length of the CDR3 is 13 residues. CDR1 is KGHSH and CDR2 is LQKENI in the germline V gene. The CDR3 here is CASSPLGASGYTF. As DNA, the CDR3 is TGTGCCAGCTCACCACTGGGGGCGAGTGGCTACACCTTC.

The sample holds one count of this clonotype. The chain recombines TRBV6-2 or TRBV6-3 with TRBJ2-5; D remains unclear. Trimming cost V 7 bases and J 2 bases, with 11 bases left between them. Germline V CDR1 and CDR2: MNHEY, SVGEGT. The CDR3 covers 13 residues. The CDR3 loop is CASNAFRQETQYF. For the CDR3, the DNA is TGTGCCAGCAACGCGTTTAGGCAAGAGACCCAGTACTTC.

This clonotype was seen a few times. This rearrangement joins TRBV10-3 to TRBJ1-4, with TRBD1 matching 7 bases. This CDR3 has 15 amino acids. Germline trimming cut 4 bases from V and 6 bases from J; bases unmatched to any gene: 8. In germline, CDR1 is ENHRY, CDR2 SYGVKD. The CDR3 region has the DNA TGTGCCATCAGTGTGACCGACAGGGAGGATGAAAAACTGTTTTTT. Its translation: CAISVTDREDEKLFF.

The chain employs TRBV10-3 and TRBJ2-5; 10 nucleotides agree with TRBD1. The DNA end is a closer match to TRBJ2-7, so the J assignment may be wrong. The CDR3 consists of 14 residues. Germline V gives CDR1 ENHRY, CDR2 SYGVKD. CDR3 sequence (DNA): TGTGCCATCAGATCCGGGACAGGGGCCTACGAGCAGTACTTC. Translated: CAIRSGTGAYEQYF.

There are many counts of this clonotype. The chain has TRBV5-1 and TRBJ2-1; D perhaps matches TRBD2 (5 bases). CDR1 SGHRS and CDR2 YFSETQ come from the germline V gene. V was trimmed by 4 bases and J by 8 bases, leaving 22 bases between them. The CDR3 is 16 residues long. This chain's CDR3 is CASSPRGSVGFDEQFF. Here the CDR3 DNA reads TGCGCCAGCAGCCCCCGGGGTAGCGTCGGTTTCGATGAGCAGTTCTTC.

The V call is TRBV5-1, the J call TRBJ1-2; the D is unclear. The germline V gene has CDR1 SGHRS and CDR2 YFSETQ. This CDR3 has 14 residues. With 4 bases removed from V and 7 bases from J, the gap between germline ends came to 17 bases. In DNA, the CDR3 is TGCGCCAGCAGCCCAGAAGGGATATACGGTGGCTACACCTTC. This codes for CASSPEGIYGGYTF.

The count of this clonotype is one. The V gene is TRBV25-1, the J gene TRBJ2-1; D unclear. Germline V gene sequence: CDR1 MGHDK, CDR2 SYGVNS. The V gene lost 0 bases and the J gene lost 2 bases, with 2 bases spanning the gap. The CDR3 runs 13 residues. The CDR3 loop is CASSEYAYNEQFF. The CDR3 nucleotides are TGTGCCAGCAGTGAATATGCCTACAATGAGCAGTTCTTC.

This clonotype occurred many times. The V and J genes are TRBV2 and TRBJ1-5, with TRBD1 matching over 8 bases. This CDR3 spans 14 amino acids. Germline lookup yields CDR1 SNHLY and CDR2 FYNNEI. V trimming: 6 bases; J trimming: 5 bases; junction bases outside the gene matches: 6. CDR3 region: CASSGTGEHQPQHF. The CDR3, as DNA: TGTGCCAGCAGCGGGACAGGCGAGCATCAGCCCCAGCATTTT.

This chain connects TRBV10-3 to TRBJ2-6; TRBD2 might be the D (6 bases). The CDR3 contains 14 residues. Germline CDR1 and CDR2: ENHRY and SYGVKD. The V and J ends lost 10 bases and 0 bases respectively, with 10 bases between them. In DNA form, the CDR3 reads TGTGCCACCGCGGGAACCTCTGGGGCCAACGTCCTGACTTTC. Its protein product is CATAGTSGANVLTF.

This clonotype has just one count. The chain joins TRBV2 to TRBJ2-4, with 7 bases aligning to TRBD1. The last part of the DNA fits TRBJ2-7 better; the J call may be wrong. Germline V gene data show CDR1 as SNHLY and CDR2 as FYNNEI. This CDR3 is 14 amino acids long. CDR3 sequence: CASRQGPTIYEQYF. CDR3 DNA sequence: TGTGCCAGCAGACAGGGGCCTACTATCTACGAGCAGTACTTC.

This clonotype was picked up one time. This chain joins TRBV10-3 and TRBJ2-7; TRBD1 matches 7 bases. Germline V gene sequence: CDR1 ENHRY, CDR2 SYGVKD. V lost 4 bases and J lost 0; bases outside the gene matches: 3. The CDR3 contains 14 residues. CDR3 amino acids: CAISVGQHSYEQYF. The CDR3 DNA is TGTGCCATCAGTGTGGGACAGCACTCCTACGAGCAGTACTTC.

The rearrangement joins TRBV12-3 or TRBV12-4 to TRBJ1-3; a possible D gene is TRBD1 (5 bases). Between the trimmed V and J ends, which lost 1 base and 4 bases, there was a span of 14 bases. The CDR3 is made up of 16 amino acids. The CDR3 region is CASSLGTQGHGNTIYF. The CDR3 region has the DNA TGTGCCAGCAGTTTAGGAACCCAGGGTCACGGAAACACCATATATTTT.

Comments on this clonotype: A read error may explain this, as a much larger clone is one base away. The genes are TRBV5-1 and TRBJ2-7; D is unclear. CDR3 length: 16 amino acids. Trimming left V 4 bases short and J 4 bases short, with 21 bases between. The germline V gene has CDR1 SGHRS and CDR2 YFSETQ. Here the CDR3 reads CASSPGRPVREYEQYF. The CDR3 DNA sequence: TGCGCCAGCAGCCCCGGACGGCCTGTACGAGAATACGAGCAGTACTTC.

This clonotype was seen a single time. The rearrangement joins TRBV28 to TRBJ2-1, with TRBD1 matching over 7 bases. CDR3 size: 16 residues. The V segment lost 4 bases and the J segment 8 bases; nucleotides outside the gene matches: 14. Germline V CDR1 and CDR2: MDHEN, SYDVKM. CDR3 protein: CASSSPTGRFFDEQFF. The CDR3 DNA follows: TGTGCCAGCAGTTCCCCGACAGGGCGCTTTTTCGATGAGCAGTTCTTC.

This clonotype was detected a few times. The V gene is TRBV9, the J gene TRBJ2-5, with a tentative D call TRBD1 (6 bases). This CDR3 region has 13 residues. V lost 5 bases to trimming and J lost 5 bases, with 13 bases between them. The germline gives CDR1 SGDLS, CDR2 YYNGEE. The CDR3 sequence is CASSALGAETQYF. The CDR3 nucleotides read TGTGCCAGCAGTGCCTTGGGGGCCGAGACCCAGTACTTC.

The chain couples TRBV27 to TRBJ1-1; D not resolved. The V end was cut by 3 bases, the J end by 0 bases, with 14 bases between. Germline V CDR1 and CDR2: MNHEY, SMNVEV (reference sequence). The CDR3 is made up of 16 amino acids. The CDR3: CASSLLGETMNTEAFF. The CDR3 DNA follows: TGTGCCAGCAGTTTGCTCGGGGAAACGATGAACACTGAAGCTTTCTTT.

This clonotype was picked up many times. This sequence joins TRBV7-9 and TRBJ2-5; the D is unclear. V lost 2 bases and J lost 1, with 11 bases in between. In germline, CDR1 is SEHNR, CDR2 FQNEAQ (reference sequence). The CDR3 totals 15 residues. CDR3 loop: CASSLFTRPQETQYF. For the CDR3, the DNA is TGTGCCAGCAGCTTATTTACGCGGCCCCAAGAGACCCAGTACTTC.

On this clonotype itself: Just one base apart from a much larger clone, this may be a read error. The DNA of the CDR3 is TGTGCCAGCAGTGAAGTTGGGCCTAGACAGGGGATGGGAATAGCCAAAAACATTCAGTACTTC. Protein: CASSEVGPRQGMGIAKNIQYF. This sequence joins TRBV6-1 and TRBJ2-4; 8 positions agree with TRBD1. The CDR3 length is 21 residues. Unmatched junction bases numbered 17, after V lost 1 base and J lost 0 bases. Germline assignment: CDR1 MNHNS and CDR2 SASEGT.

This clonotype was counted ten times or more. This chain uses TRBV2 with TRBJ2-5; 13 nucleotides agree with TRBD2. The germline V gene has CDR1 SNHLY and CDR2 FYNNEI. The CDR3 consists of 15 residues. V lost 5 bases, J lost 4 bases, and 4 bases stayed unmatched. The CDR3 loop is CASSPLAGGGETQYF. The CDR3 DNA sequence: TGTGCCAGCAGTCCACTAGCGGGAGGGGGAGAGACCCAGTACTTC. Complete variable domain (other parts from reference TRBV2 and TRBJ2-5): EPEVTQTPSHQVTQMGQEVILRCVPISNHLYFYWYRQILGQKVEFLVSFYNNEISEKSEIFDDQFSVERPDGSNFTLKIRSTKLEDSAMYFCASSPLAGGGETQYFGPGTRLLVL.

This clonotype was seen many times. This chain links TRBV28 with TRBJ2-4; D possibly corresponds to TRBD1 (6 bases). CDR1 is MDHEN and CDR2 is SYDVKM in the germline V gene. The CDR3 is 18 residues long. Trimming took off 6 bases at V and 0 bases at J, with 21 bases between the two ends. The CDR3 DNA sequence: TGTGCCAGCAGCTACAAGACAGGCCTCCCGGGAGCCAAAAACATTCAGTACTTC. It is translated as CASSYKTGLPGAKNIQYF.